The sample holds one count of the clone carrying this TCR beta chain. What it binds is unknown. These data originate in a study of cytomegalovirus exposure and HLA in healthy donors. Findings and limits, study-wide: 150 to 200 TCR beta chains were listed as cytomegalovirus-associated. In a later analysis, first-cohort TCR clusters were found to tend to co-occur in the roughly 120 validation repertoires.

The donors belonged to the approximately 120-subject validation cohort, separate from the roughly 710-subject first cohort. CDR3 length: 12 amino acids. V lost 6 bases, J lost 6 bases, and 12 bases lay in between. CDR1 is MNHEY, CDR2 SVGAGI, per germline. Data came from immunoSEQ multiplex PCR; TCRdb stores just in-frame clones and leaves some out. The repertoire holds 78,000 or so clones, with approximately 95% as singletons. The genes are TRBV6-5 and TRBJ2-7, with a weak D call TRBD2 (7 bases). This clonotype was obtained from a man aged 18-30 years in good health and CMV-seropositive. The sample consisted of PBMCs. CDR3 nucleotide sequence: TGTGCCAGCAGGAGGGGGGGGCTCGAGCAGTACTTC. Protein product: CASRRGGLEQYF.